Below, one T cell receptor beta chain is given with its context. Its antigen has not been determined. Per-base quality was not reported, and no clone a single base away is much larger than it. To sequence the TCRbeta CDR3 region, genomic DNA was isolated from the sorted cells. The immunoSEQ Assay was used for sequencing of TCRbeta CDR3 regions. TCRdb carries this immuneACCESS record with in-frame sequences only. Its versions omit some clonotypes, under half of them owing to an unresolved V gene in the studies checked, with the rest unexplained. The sample contains 40,000 or so clones, approximately 86% of them found a single time. The top ten constitute 0.35% to 0.45% of the sample. V is reduced by 1 base and J by 4 bases, leaving a spacing of 23 bases between them. The CDR3 sequence holds 18 residues, the cysteine and phenylalanine included. Of all the DNA, just the CDR3 is kept, 54 bases in frame from base 1. As encoded in the germline V gene, CDR1 is LGHNA while CDR2 is YSLEER.

The data derive from a study of OX40 agonist ivuxolimab in advanced cancers. Study-wide context: Ivuxolimab was a fully human IgG2 agonistic monoclonal antibody targeting the costimulatory receptor OX40 (CD134). Intravenous ivuxolimab was administered to patients every 2 weeks at six dose levels: 0.01, 0.1, 0.3, 1.5, 3 and 10 mg/kg. Among the 52 dose-escalation patients, some 20 had hepatocellular carcinoma, roughly 15 melanoma, 9 renal cell carcinoma and 9 head and neck cancer. The dose-escalation cohort was 82.7% male with a mean age of approximately 60 years, ranging from roughly 20 to 80. Prior anti-PD-1, anti-PD-L1 or anti-CTLA-4 therapy was permitted, and about two fifths of dose-escalation patients had received checkpoint inhibitors. Partial responses occurred in three dose-escalation patients: two with cutaneous melanoma and one with hepatocellular carcinoma. The point of sequencing TCRbeta in the periphery was to test whether ivuxolimab changed TCR sequence diversity and drove clonal T-cell expansion. The paper describes the monotherapy dose-escalation part (N ≈ 52 patients) of the phase I trial of ivuxolimab. General study outcomes and caveats: In partial responders in the 0.1-3.0 mg/kg groups, normalized peripheral clonal expansion was found to be among the lowest, especially among CD8+ T cells. At doses of 0.1 to 3.0 mg/kg, clonal expansion of both CD4+ and CD8+ blood T cells was observed from baseline to week 6. After ivuxolimab, expanded clones were on average more numerous among CD8+ T cells than among CD4+ T cells. The antigen specificity of the peripheral T cells that underwent clonal expansion was not determined. Low levels of normalized T-cell clonal expansion were also shown by some nonresponding patients.

The trial excluded patients who had a history of autoimmune disease or were on systemic immunosuppression. Peripheral blood for TCR sequencing was collected from all dose cohorts at baseline, on cycle 4 day 1, and on cycle 7 day 1. The samples were drawn from a first-in-human, open-label, multicenter phase I dose-escalation trial of ivuxolimab. Adults with locally advanced or metastatic head and neck squamous cell, hepatocellular, melanoma or renal cell carcinoma were enrolled in the trial. Before TCR sequencing, CD4+ T cells and CD8+ T cells from peripheral blood were sorted into separate populations.

The rearrangement joined TRBV4-3 to TRBJ2-7; the D gene remains uncertain. The TCR was taken from an adult with an advanced solid tumor such as melanoma, head and neck, liver or kidney cancer. Sequences were derived from CD4+ or CD8+ T cells sorted from blood, sampled in a trial of the OX40 agonist ivuxolimab. The CDR3 region has the sequence CASSQVAGKAGRIYEQYF. The nucleotide sequence reads TGCGCCAGCAGCCAAGTCGCCGGTAAGGCAGGTAGGATATACGAGCAGTACTTC.